The 2 T cell receptor beta chains reported below all come from one sample, sequenced in a study of PD-L1 blockade in urothelial cancer. TCRdb's table, derived via immunoSEQ multiplex PCR, lists solely in-frame clones and lacks some. The sample consists of 55,000 to 70,000 clones, about 86% of them appearing once. This sample comprised PBMCs, obtained around atezolizumab (anti-PD-L1) treatment. Receptors originate from a man aged 45-60 years with urothelial cancer.

V usage is TRBV30 and J usage is TRBJ1-1; the D is unclear. The CDR3 is made up of 12 amino acids. V shed 3 bases and J shed 7 bases, with 12 bases lying between them. CDR1 and CDR2 (germline): GTSNPN, SVGIG (reference sequence). CDR3 nucleotides: TGTGCCTGGAGAAAGATGGAGGGTGAAGCTTTCTTT. This gives the protein CAWRKMEGEAFF.

The chain couples TRBV28 to TRBJ1-2, with 8 bases that match TRBD1. The CDR3 spans 15 residues. Germline trimming cut 6 bases from V and 10 bases from J; bases unmatched to any gene: 16. Germline values: CDR1 MDHEN, CDR2 SYDVKM. CDR3 loop: CASSSLPGTGPSYTF. DNA of the CDR3: TGTGCCAGCAGCTCTCTTCCCGGGACAGGCCCCTCCTACACCTTC.